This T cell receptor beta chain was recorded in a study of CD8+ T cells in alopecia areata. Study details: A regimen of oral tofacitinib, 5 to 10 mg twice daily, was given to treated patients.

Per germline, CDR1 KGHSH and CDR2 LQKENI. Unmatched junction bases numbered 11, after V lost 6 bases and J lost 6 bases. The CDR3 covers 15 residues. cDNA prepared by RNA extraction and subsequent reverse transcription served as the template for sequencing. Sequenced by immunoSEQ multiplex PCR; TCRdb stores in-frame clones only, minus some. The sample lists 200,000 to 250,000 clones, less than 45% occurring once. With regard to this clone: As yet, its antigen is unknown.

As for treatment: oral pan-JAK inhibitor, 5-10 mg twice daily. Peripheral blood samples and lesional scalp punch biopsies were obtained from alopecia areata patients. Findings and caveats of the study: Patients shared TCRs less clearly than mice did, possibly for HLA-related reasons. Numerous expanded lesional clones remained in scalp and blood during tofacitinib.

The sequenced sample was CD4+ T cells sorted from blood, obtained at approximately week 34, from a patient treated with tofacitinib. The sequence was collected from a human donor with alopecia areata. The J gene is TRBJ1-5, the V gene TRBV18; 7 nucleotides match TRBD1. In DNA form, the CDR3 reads TGTGCCAGCTCTGTTACGAGGGGGCACGGTCAGCCCCAGCATTTT. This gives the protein CASSVTRGHGQPQHF.